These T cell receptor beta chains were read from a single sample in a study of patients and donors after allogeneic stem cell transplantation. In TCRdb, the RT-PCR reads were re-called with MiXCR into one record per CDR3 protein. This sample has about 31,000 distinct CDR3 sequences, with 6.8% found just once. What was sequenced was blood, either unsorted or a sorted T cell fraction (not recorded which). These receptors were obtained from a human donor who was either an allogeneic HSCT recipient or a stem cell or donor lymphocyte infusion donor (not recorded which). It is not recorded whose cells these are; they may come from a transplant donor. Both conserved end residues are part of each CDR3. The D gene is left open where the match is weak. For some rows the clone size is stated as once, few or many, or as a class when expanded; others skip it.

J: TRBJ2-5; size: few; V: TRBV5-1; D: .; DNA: TGCGCCAGCAGCTGGGGAGAGGAGACCCAGTACTTC; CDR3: CASSWGEETQYF
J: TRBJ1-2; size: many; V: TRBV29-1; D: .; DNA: TGCAGCGTTGGGGGGTCGGGCAGGGTTGGCTACACCTTC; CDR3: CSVGGSGRVGYTF
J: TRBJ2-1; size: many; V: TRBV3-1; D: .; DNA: TGTGCCAGCAGCCTAACCGGGGCCGTCAATGAGCAGTTCTTC; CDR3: CASSLTGAVNEQFF
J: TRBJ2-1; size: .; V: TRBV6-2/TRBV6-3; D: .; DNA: TGTGCCAGCATCTTGGACTATGGCGCCAATGAGCAGTTCTTC; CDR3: CASILDYGANEQFF
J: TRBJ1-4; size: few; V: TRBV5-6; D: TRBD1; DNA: TGTGCCAGCAGCTTGTTGTCCAGGACAGGGCCTGAAAAACTGTTTTTT; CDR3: CASSLLSRTGPEKLFF
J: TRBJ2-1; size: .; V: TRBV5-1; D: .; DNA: TGCGCCAGCAGCTTGGTGGCGGGGCTCTCCTACAATGAGCAGTTCTTC; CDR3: CASSLVAGLSYNEQFF
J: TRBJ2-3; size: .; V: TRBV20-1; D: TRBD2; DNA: TGCAGTGCTAGAATGGCGGGAGGGCGAGATACGCAGTATTTT; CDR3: CSARMAGGRDTQYF
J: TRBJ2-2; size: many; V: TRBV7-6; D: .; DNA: TGTGCCAGCAGCCTTGACAGGAGCTCGAACACCGGGGAGCTGTTTTTT; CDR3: CASSLDRSSNTGELFF
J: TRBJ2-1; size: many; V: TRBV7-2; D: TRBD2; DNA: TGTGCCAGCAGCTTACTCCTAGCGGGAGAAGGGGAGCAGTTCTTC; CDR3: CASSLLLAGEGEQFF
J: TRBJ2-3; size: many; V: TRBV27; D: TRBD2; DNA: TGTGCCAGCAGTTTATACGGCGGGAGCCCCCCCGGCACAGATACGCAGTATTTT; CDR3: CASSLYGGSPPGTDTQYF
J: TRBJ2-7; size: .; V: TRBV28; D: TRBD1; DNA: TGTGCCAGCGACAGGGGAGAGGGCTACGAGCAGTACTTC; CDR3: CASDRGEGYEQYF
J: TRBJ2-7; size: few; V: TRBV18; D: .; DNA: TGTGCCAGCTCACCAGAGACAGGAGGCTACGAGCAGTACTTC; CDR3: CASSPETGGYEQYF
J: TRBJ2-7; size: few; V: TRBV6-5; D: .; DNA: TGTGCCAGCAGTTATCTATCGGCCCCCGGGATCAACGAGCAGTACTTC; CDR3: CASSYLSAPGINEQYF
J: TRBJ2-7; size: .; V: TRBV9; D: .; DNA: TGTGCCAGCAGCCCAAGACACGTCTCCTACGAGCAGTACTTC; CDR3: CASSPRHVSYEQYF
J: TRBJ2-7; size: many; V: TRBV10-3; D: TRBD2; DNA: TGTGCCATCAGTGAGGGGGTAGCGGGGTCCTACGAGCAGTACTTC; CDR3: CAISEGVAGSYEQYF
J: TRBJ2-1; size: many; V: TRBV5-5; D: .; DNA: TGTGCCAGCAGCTACCGGGACCCCAGTGGAACCTACAATGAGCAGTTCTTC; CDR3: CASSYRDPSGTYNEQFF
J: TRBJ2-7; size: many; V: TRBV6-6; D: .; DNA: TGTGCCAGCAGTTACTCTACAGAGCACTACGAGCAGTACTTC; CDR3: CASSYSTEHYEQYF
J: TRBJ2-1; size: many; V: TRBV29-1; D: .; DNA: TGCAGCGTTGAAGGTTCAGGTCACTACAATGAGCAGTTCTTC; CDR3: CSVEGSGHYNEQFF
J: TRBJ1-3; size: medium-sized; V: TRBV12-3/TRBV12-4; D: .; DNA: TGTGCCAGCAGTTCGACAGGACGAGCGAACACCATATATTTT; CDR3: CASSSTGRANTIYF
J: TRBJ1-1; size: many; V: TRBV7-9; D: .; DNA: TGTGCCAGCAGCGCCCGGGGGTTGGCTGAAGCTTTCTTT; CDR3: CASSARGLAEAFF
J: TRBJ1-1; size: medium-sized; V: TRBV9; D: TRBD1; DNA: TGTGCCAGCAGCGTCTCGACAGGGGACGCTTTCTTT; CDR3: CASSVSTGDAFF
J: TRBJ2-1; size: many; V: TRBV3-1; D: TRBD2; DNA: TGTGCCAGCAGCCCCTATAGCGGGGGTTCCTACAATGAGCAGTTCTTC; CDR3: CASSPYSGGSYNEQFF
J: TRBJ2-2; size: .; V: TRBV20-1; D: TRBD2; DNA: TGCAGTGCAACAAATCCTAGCGGAACCGGGGAGCTGTTTTTT; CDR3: CSATNPSGTGELFF
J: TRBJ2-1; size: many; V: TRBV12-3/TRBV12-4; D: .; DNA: TGTGCCACCGATCCGGAGCCCCCCTACAATGAGCAGTTCTTC; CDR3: CATDPEPPYNEQFF
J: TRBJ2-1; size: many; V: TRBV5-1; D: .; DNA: TGCGCCAGCAGCTCTCCGGGTTTCCCTCAGCAGTTCTTC; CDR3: CASSSPGFPQQFF
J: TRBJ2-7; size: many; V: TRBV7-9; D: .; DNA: TGTGCCAGCAGCTTAGGTACTGGTTCCTACGAGCAGTACTTC; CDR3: CASSLGTGSYEQYF
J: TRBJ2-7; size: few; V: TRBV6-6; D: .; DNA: TGTGCCAGCTACTCAAAAACTAGCTCCTACGAGCAGTACTTC; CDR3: CASYSKTSSYEQYF
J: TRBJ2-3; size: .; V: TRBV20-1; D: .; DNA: TGCAGTGCTAGTCGTGCAGGCACTAGCACAGATACGCAGTATTTT; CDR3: CSASRAGTSTDTQYF
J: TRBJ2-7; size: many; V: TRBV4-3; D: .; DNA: TGCGCCAGCAGCCAAGGGACTGCGGGGTACGAGCAGTACTTC; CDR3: CASSQGTAGYEQYF
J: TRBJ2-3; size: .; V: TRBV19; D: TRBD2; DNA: TGTGCCAGTAGTGAGTTTGCGGGAGCGCCAGATACGCAGTATTTT; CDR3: CASSEFAGAPDTQYF
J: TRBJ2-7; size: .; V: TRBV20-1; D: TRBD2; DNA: TGCAGTGCAGGGACTAGCGGGATAAATTACGAGCAGTACTTC; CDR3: CSAGTSGINYEQYF
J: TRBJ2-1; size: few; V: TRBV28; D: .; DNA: TGTGCCGCAAGGCTTGGGCTCTACAATGAGCAGTTCTTC; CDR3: CAARLGLYNEQFF
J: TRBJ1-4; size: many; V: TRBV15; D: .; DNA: TGTGCCACCAGCTCCGGGACCTCGGCGACTAATGAAAAACTGTTTTTT; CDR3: CATSSGTSATNEKLFF
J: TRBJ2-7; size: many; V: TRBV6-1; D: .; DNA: TGTGCCAGCAGTGAAATGTGGCTGGAGGGTTACTACGAGCAGTACTTC; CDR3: CASSEMWLEGYYEQYF
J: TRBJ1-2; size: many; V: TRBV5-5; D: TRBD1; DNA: TGTGCCAGCAGCTTTCAACAGGGGGCTACCTATGGCTACACCTTC; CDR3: CASSFQQGATYGYTF
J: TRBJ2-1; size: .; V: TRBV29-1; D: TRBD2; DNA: TGCAGCGTTGAAGTAGCGGGGAGCTCCTACAATGAGCAGTTCTTC; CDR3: CSVEVAGSSYNEQFF
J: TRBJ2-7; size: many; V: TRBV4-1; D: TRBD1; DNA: TGCGCCAGCAGCCAAGAGTGGACAGGGGTCTACGAGCAGTACTTC; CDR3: CASSQEWTGVYEQYF
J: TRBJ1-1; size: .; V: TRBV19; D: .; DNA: TGTGCCACCGGTCGGGTGGTGAACACTGAAGCTTTCTTT; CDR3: CATGRVVNTEAFF
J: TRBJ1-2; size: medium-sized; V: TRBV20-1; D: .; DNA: TGCAGTGCTAGGGTGGGTCAGGGGCTCTCATCCTATGGCTACACCTTC; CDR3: CSARVGQGLSSYGYTF
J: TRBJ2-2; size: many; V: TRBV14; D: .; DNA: TGTGCCAGCAGCCAAGCCCTTACCGGGCCGAACACCGGGGAGCTGTTTTTT; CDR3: CASSQALTGPNTGELFF
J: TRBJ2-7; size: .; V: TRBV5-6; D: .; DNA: TGTGCCAGCAACTCAGGGTCTTACGAGCAGTACTTC; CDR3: CASNSGSYEQYF
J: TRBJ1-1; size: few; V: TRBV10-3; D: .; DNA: TGTGCCATCAGAGGGGGGGGGAGCACTGAAGCTTTCTTT; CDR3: CAIRGGGSTEAFF
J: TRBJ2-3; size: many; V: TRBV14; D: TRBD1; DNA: TGTGCCAGCAGTACTCGACAGGGTCCATCCACAGATACGCAGTATTTT; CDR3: CASSTRQGPSTDTQYF
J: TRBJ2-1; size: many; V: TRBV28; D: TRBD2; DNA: TGTGCCAGCAGGCCCACTAGCGGCGTTAACAATGAGCAGTTCTTC; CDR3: CASRPTSGVNNEQFF
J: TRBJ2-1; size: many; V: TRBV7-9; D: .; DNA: TGTGCCAGCAGCTTAGCGGGATTTTCCTACAATGAGCAGTTCTTC; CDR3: CASSLAGFSYNEQFF
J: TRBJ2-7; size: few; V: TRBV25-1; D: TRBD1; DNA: TGTGCCAGCAGTGACCCGGGACAGGGTCAATACGAGCAGTACTTC; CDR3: CASSDPGQGQYEQYF
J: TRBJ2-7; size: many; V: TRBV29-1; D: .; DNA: TGCAGCGTTCTTTTGGACTACGAGCAGTACTTC; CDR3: CSVLLDYEQYF
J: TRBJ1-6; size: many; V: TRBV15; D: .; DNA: TGTGCCACCAGCAGAGAGGACAGTTATTCACCCCTCCACTTT; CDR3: CATSREDSYSPLHF
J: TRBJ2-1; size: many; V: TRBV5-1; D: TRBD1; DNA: TGCGCCAGCAGCTTGCGGACAGGGTGGGGGTACAATGAGCAGTTCTTC; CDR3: CASSLRTGWGYNEQFF
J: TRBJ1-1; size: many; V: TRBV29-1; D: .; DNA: TGCAGCGGTAGGGTGAACACTGAAGCTTTCTTT; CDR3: CSGRVNTEAFF
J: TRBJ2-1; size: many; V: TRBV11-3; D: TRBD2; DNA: TGTGCCAGCAGCTTAGCTAGCTGGCTAGCGGGGTACAATGAGCAGTTCTTC; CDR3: CASSLASWLAGYNEQFF
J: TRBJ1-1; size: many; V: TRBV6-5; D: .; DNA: TGTGCCAGCTCCAAGCTGGGGGCCCCTGAAGCTTTCTTT; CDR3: CASSKLGAPEAFF
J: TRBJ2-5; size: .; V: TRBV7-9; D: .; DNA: TGTGCCAGCAGCTTAGGTGAGCCCCAGTACTTC; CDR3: CASSLGEPQYF
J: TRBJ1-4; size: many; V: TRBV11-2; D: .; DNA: TGTGCCAGCAGCTTGGGACTTAATGAAAAACTGTTTTTT; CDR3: CASSLGLNEKLFF
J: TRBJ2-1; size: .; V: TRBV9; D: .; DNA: TGTGCCAGCAGCGTAGGGTTCGGCAATGAGCAGTTCTTC; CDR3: CASSVGFGNEQFF
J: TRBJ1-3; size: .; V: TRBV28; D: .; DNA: TGTGCCAGCAGTTTAACGAGAAACACCATATATTTT; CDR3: CASSLTRNTIYF